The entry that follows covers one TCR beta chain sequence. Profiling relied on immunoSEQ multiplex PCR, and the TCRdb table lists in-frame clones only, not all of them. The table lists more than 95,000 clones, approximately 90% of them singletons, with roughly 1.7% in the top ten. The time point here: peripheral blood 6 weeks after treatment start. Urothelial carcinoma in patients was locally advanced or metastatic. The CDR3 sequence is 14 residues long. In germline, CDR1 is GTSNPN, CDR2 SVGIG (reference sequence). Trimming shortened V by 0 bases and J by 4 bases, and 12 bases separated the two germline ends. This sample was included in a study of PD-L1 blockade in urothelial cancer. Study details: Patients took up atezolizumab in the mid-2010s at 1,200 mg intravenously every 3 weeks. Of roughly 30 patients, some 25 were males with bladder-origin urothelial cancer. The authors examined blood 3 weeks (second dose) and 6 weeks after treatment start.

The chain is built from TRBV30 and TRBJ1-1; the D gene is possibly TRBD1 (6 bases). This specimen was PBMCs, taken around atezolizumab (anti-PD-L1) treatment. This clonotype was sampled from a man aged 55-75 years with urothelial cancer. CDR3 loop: CAWSVGRGSTEAFF. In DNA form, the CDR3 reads TGTGCCTGGAGTGTGGGCAGGGGTTCCACTGAAGCTTTCTTT.